The source of this T cell receptor (beta chain) is a study of T cell responses to AZD1222 COVID-19 vaccine. Regarding the study as a whole: All repertoire sampling was performed exclusively after the peak T cell response.

Libraries were prepared by immunoSEQ multiplex PCR; TCRdb keeps only in-frame clonotypes and omits some of them. The repertoire consists of tens of thousands of clones, with roughly nine tenths occurring once and the leading ten covering around 16%. The CDR3 consists of 12 residues. The V end lost 5 bases, the J end lost 12 bases, and 11 bases lay between the germline ends. Germline V lookup: CDR1 MDHEN, CDR2 SYDVKM. Regarding this clone: Its target is unknown.

The J gene is TRBJ1-6, the V gene TRBV28; D not resolved. The sequence came from an adult in good health. The input for sequencing was peripheral blood, taken on day 0 of AZD1222 vaccination. CDR3 amino acids: CASSPPSLPLHF. The CDR3 DNA reads as TGTGCCAGCAGTCCCCCCTCATTACCCCTCCACTTT.